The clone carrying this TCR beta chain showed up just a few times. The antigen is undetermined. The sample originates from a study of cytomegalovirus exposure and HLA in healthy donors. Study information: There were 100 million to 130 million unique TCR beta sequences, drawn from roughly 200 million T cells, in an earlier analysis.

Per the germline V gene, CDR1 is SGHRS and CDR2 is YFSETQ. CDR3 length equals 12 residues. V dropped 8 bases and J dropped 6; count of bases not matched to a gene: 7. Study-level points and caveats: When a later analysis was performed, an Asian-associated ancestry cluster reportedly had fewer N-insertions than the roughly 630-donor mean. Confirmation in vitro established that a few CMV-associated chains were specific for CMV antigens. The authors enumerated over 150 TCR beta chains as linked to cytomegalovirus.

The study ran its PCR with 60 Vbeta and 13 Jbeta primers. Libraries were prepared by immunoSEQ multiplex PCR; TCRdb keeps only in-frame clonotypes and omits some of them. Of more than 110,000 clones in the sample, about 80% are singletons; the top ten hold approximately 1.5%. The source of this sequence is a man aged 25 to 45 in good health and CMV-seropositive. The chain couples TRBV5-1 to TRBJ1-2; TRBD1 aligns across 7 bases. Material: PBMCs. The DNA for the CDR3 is TGCGCCAGTGGGGACAGTCCCCATGGCTACACCTTC. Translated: CASGDSPHGYTF.